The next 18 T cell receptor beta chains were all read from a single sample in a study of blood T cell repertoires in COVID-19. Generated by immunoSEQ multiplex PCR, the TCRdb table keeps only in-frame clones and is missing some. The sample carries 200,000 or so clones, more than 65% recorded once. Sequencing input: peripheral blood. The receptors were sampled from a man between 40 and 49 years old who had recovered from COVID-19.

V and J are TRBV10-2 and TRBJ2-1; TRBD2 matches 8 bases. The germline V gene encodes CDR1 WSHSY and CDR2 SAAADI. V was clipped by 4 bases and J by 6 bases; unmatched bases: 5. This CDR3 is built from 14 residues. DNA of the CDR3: TGCGCCAGCAGTGTTTGGACTAGCAGCAATGAGCAGTTCTTC. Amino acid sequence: CASSVWTSSNEQFF.

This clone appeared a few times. The CDR3 nucleotides are TGTGCCAGTAGGGGTAGCGGGATTTACGAGCAGTACTTC. Its protein product is CASRGSGIYEQYF. The rearrangement links TRBV19 to TRBJ2-7; 8 nucleotides agree with TRBD2. CDR3 length equals 13 residues. Germline V gives CDR1 LNHDA, CDR2 SQIVND (reference sequence). J gave up 4 bases and V 6 bases, and 5 bases lay outside the gene matches. The complete variable domain, with remaining parts taken from reference TRBV19 and TRBJ2-7, reads DGGITQSPKYLFRKEGQNVTLSCEQNLNHDAMYWYRQDPGQGLRLIYYSQIVNDFQKGDIAEGYSVSREKKESFPLTVTSAQKNPTAFYLCASRGSGIYEQYFGPGTRLTVT.

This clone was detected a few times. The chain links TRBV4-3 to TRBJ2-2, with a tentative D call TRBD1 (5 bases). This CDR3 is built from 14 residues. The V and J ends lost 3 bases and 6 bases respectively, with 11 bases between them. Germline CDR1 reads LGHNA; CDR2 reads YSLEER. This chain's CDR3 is CASSQNRQSGELFF. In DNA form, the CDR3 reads TGCGCCAGCAGCCAGAACCGACAGTCCGGGGAGCTGTTTTTT.

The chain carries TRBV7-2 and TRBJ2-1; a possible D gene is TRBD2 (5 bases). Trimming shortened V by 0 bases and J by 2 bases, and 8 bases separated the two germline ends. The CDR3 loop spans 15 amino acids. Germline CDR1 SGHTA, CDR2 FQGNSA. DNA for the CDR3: TGTGCCAGCAGCTTAGCCAGCGGACCCTACAATGAGCAGTTCTTC. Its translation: CASSLASGPYNEQFF.

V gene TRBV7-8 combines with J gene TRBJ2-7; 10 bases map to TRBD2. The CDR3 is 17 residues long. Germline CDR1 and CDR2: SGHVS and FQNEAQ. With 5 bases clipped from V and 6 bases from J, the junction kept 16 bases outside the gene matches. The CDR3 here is CASSRVGSGGPSGEQYF. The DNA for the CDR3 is TGTGCCAGCAGCCGAGTCGGTAGCGGGGGGCCCAGCGGCGAGCAGTACTTC.

CDR3 DNA: TGTGCCTGGGGACCCTATAGCGGAAAGACCTACAATGAGCAGTTCTTC. The encoded protein is CAWGPYSGKTYNEQFF. This chain links TRBV30 with TRBJ2-1, with D tentatively TRBD2 (6 bases). In germline, CDR1 is GTSNPN, CDR2 SVGIG (reference sequence). V was pared by 5 bases and J by 2 bases, with 19 bases between. This CDR3 is 16 amino acids long.

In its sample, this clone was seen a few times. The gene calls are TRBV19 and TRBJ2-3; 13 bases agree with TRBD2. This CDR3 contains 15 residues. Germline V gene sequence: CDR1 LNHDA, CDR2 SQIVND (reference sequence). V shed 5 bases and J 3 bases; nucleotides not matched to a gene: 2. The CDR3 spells CASSVTSGRTDTQYF. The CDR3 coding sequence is TGTGCCAGTAGTGTGACTAGCGGGAGGACAGATACGCAGTATTTT.

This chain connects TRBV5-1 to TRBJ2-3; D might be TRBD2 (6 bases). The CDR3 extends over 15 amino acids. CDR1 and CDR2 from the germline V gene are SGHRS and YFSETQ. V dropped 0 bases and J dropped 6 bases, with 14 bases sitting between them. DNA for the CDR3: TGCGCCAGCAGCTTGGAGGGTAGCGGTGGGGATACGCAGTATTTT. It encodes CASSLEGSGGDTQYF.

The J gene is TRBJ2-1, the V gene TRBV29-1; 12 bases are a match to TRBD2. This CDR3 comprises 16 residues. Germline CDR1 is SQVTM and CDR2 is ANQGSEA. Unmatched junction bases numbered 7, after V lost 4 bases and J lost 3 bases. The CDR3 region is CSVVPRTSGNYNEQFF. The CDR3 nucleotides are TGCAGCGTTGTGCCCCGGACTAGCGGGAACTACAATGAGCAGTTCTTC.

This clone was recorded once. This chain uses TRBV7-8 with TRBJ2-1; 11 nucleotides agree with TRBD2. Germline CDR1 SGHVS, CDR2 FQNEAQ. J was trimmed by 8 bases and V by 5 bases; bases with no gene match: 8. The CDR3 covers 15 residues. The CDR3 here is CASSIPSGGIDEQFF. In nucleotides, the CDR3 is TGTGCCAGCAGCATTCCTAGCGGGGGGATCGATGAGCAGTTCTTC.

The CDR3 DNA follows: TGCGCCAGCAGCCAAAGGACAGGGAAGACTGAAGCTTTCTTT. This sequence encodes CASSQRTGKTEAFF. The chain recombines TRBV5-1 with TRBJ1-1, with 8 bases that match TRBD1. CDR3 length: 14 residues. V was pared by 4 bases and J by 5 bases, with 7 bases of the junction left unmatched. The germline CDR1 and CDR2 sequences are SGHRS and YFSETQ. Supplemented by reference TRBV5-1 and TRBJ1-1, the full variable domain reads KAGVTQTPRYLIKTRGQQVTLSCSPISGHRSVSWYQQTPGQGLQFLFEYFSETQRNKGNFPGRFSGRQFSNSRSEMNVSTLELGDSALYLCASSQRTGKTEAFFGQGTRLTVV.

The DNA of the CDR3 is TGCAGCGTTCGACAGGGGGGGTACAATGAGCAGTTCTTC. It is translated as CSVRQGGYNEQFF. The chain couples TRBV29-1 to TRBJ2-1, with 9 bases identical to TRBD1. The V and J ends lost 5 bases and 4 bases, in that order; junction bases with no gene match: 3. The CDR3 has 13 residues. From germline, CDR1 is SQVTM and CDR2 ANQGSEA.

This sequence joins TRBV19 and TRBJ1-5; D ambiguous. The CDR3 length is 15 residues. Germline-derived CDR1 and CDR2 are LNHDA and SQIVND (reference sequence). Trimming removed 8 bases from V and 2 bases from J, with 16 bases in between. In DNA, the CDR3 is TGTGCCAGTGATCAGAGGGTCCCGGGCAATCAGCCCCAGCATTTT. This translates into CASDQRVPGNQPQHF.

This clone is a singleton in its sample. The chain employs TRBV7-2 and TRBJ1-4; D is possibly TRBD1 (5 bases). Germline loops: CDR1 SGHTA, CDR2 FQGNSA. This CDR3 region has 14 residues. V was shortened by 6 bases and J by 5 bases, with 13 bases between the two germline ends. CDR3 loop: CASSLGGGNEKLFF. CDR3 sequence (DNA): TGTGCCAGCAGTCTAGGCGGGGGGAATGAAAAACTGTTTTTT.

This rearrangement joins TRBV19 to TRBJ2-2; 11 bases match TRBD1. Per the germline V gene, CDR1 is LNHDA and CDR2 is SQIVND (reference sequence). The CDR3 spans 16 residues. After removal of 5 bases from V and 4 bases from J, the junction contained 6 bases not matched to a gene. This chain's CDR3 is CASSPPGQGVTGELFF. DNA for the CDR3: TGTGCCAGTAGTCCACCGGGACAGGGGGTCACCGGGGAGCTGTTTTTT. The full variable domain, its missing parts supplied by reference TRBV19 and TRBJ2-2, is DGGITQSPKYLFRKEGQNVTLSCEQNLNHDAMYWYRQDPGQGLRLIYYSQIVNDFQKGDIAEGYSVSREKKESFPLTVTSAQKNPTAFYLCASSPPGQGVTGELFFGEGSRLTVL.

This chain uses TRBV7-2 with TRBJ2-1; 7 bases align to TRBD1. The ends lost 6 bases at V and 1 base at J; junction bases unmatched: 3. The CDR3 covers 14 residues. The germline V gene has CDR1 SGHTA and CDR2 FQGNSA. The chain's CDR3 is CASRKTGSYNEQFF. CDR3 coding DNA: TGTGCCAGCAGGAAGACAGGGTCCTACAATGAGCAGTTCTTC.

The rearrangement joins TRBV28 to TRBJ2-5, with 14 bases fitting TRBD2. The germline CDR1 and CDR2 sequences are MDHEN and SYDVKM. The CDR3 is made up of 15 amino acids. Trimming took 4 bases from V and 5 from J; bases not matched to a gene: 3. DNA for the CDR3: TGTGCCAGCAGTTCTAGACTAGCGGGGGGGGAGACCCAGTACTTC. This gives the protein CASSSRLAGGETQYF.

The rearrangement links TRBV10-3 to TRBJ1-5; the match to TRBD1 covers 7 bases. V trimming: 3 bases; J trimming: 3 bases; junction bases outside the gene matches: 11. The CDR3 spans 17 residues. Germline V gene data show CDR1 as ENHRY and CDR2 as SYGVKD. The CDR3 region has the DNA TGTGCCATCAGTGAAGGGACAGCCAATCTTCTCAATCAGCCCCAGCATTTT. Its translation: CAISEGTANLLNQPQHF.